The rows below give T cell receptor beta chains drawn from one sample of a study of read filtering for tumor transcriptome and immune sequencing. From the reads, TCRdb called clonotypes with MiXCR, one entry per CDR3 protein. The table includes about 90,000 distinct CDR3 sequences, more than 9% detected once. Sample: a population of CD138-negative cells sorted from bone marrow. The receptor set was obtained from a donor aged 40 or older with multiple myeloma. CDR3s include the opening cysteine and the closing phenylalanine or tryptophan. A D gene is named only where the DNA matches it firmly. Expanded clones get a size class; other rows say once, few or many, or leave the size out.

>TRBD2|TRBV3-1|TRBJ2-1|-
CASGQDPRTSGFYNEQFF
TGTGCCAGCGGCCAAGATCCCCGGACTAGCGGGTTTTACAATGAGCAGTTCTTC
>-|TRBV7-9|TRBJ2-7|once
CASSWGPEYF
TGTGCCAGCAGCTGGGGGCCTGAGTACTTC
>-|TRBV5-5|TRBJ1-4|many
CASSPLANYEKLFF
TGTGCCAGCAGCCCCCTAGCCAACTATGAAAAACTGTTTTTT
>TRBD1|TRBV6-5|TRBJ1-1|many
CASSYSRQGDTEAFF
TGTGCCAGCAGTTACTCTCGACAGGGTGACACTGAAGCTTTCTTT
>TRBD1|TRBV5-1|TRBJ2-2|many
CASSSRTGGPGELFF
TGCGCCAGCAGCTCACGGACAGGGGGTCCCGGGGAGCTGTTTTTT
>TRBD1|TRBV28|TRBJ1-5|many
CASSQDRIDQPQHF
TGTGCCAGCAGTCAGGACAGGATTGATCAGCCCCAGCATTTT
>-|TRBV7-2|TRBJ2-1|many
CASSLLLSSYNEQFF
TGTGCCAGCAGCCTCCTTCTAAGCTCCTACAATGAGCAGTTCTTC
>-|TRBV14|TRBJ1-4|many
CASSQESGREGEKLFF
TGTGCCAGCAGCCAAGAGAGCGGGCGAGAGGGTGAAAAACTGTTTTTT
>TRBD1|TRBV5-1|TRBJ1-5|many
CASSLTTGQGEPQHF
TGCGCCAGCAGCTTGACGACAGGGCAAGGGGAGCCCCAGCATTTT
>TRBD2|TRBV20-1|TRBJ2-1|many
CSAKPLAGHYNEQFF
TGCAGTGCCAAACCCTTAGCGGGACACTACAATGAGCAGTTCTTC
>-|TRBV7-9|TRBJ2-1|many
CASSFYNEQFF
TGTGCCAGCAGCTTCTACAATGAGCAGTTCTTC
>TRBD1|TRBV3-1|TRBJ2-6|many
CASSPRDRGSGGANVLTF
TGTGCCAGCAGCCCCCGGGACAGGGGTTCCGGGGGGGCCAACGTCCTGACTTTC
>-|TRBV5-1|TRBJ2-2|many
CASSYTGRENTGELFF
TGCGCCAGCAGCTATACAGGGAGGGAGAACACCGGGGAGCTGTTTTTT
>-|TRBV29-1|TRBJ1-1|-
CSVGDPGDTTFF
TGCAGCGTTGGGGACCCGGGGGATACGACTTTCTTT
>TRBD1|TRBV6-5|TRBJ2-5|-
CASSRLGQGETQYF
TGTGCCAGCAGCCGTCTGGGACAGGGGGAGACCCAGTACTTC
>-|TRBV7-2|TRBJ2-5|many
CASSKRDTRAETQYF
TGTGCCAGCAGCAAACGGGACACAAGAGCAGAGACCCAGTACTTC
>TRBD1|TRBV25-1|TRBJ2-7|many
CASRKRQGYEQYF
TGTGCCAGCAGAAAACGACAGGGTTACGAGCAGTACTTC
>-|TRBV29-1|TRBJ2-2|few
CSVNQNTGELFF
TGCAGCGTAAACCAGAACACCGGGGAGCTGTTTTTT
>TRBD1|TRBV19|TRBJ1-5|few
CASSGGQGKTQQF
TGTGCCAGTAGTGGGGGACAGGGTAAAACCCAGCAGTTT
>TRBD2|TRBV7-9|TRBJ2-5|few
CASTQTSGSQETQYF
TGTGCCAGCACCCAGACTAGCGGGAGCCAAGAGACCCAGTACTTC
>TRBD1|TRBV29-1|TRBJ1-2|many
CSSLRGTDYGYTF
TGCAGCTCCCTCCGTGGGACAGACTATGGCTACACCTTC
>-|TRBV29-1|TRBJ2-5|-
CSVCQETQYF
TGCAGCGTTTGTCAAGAGACCCAGTACTTC
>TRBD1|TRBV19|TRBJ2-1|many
CASQDRASLGQFF
TGTGCCAGTCAGGACAGGGCCTCTTTGGGGCAGTTCTTC
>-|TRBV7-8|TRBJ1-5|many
CASSLGGFRGSNQPQHF
TGTGCCAGCAGCTTAGGTGGTTTTAGGGGAAGCAATCAGCCCCAGCATTTT
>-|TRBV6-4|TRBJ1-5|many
CASSVIPGQPQHF
TGTGCCAGCAGTGTCATACCCGGCCAGCCCCAGCATTTT
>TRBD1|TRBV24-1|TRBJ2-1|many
CATQRWTGIRYEQFF
TGTGCCACCCAGAGGTGGACAGGGATCAGGTATGAGCAGTTCTTC
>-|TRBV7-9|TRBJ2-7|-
CASSLGVHEQYF
TGTGCCAGCAGCTTAGGAGTCCACGAGCAGTACTTC
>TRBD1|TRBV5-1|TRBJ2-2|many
CASSATGGSNTGELFF
TGCGCCAGCAGCGCGACAGGGGGGTCGAACACCGGGGAGCTGTTTTTT
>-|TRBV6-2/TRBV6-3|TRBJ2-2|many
CASSSLRTNTGELFF
TGTGCCAGCAGTTCTCTGCGGACGAACACCGGGGAGCTGTTTTTT
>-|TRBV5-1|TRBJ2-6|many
CASSLADSGANVLTF
TGCGCCAGCAGCTTGGCGGACTCTGGGGCCAACGTCCTGACTTTC
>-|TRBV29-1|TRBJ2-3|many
CSEVVGPTQYF
TGCAGCGAGGTTGTGGGGCCGACGCAGTATTTT
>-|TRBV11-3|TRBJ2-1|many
CASSLGEFNEQFF
TGTGCCAGCAGCTTAGGAGAGTTCAATGAGCAGTTCTTC
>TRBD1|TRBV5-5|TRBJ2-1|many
CASSQSLQGWGEQFF
TGTGCCAGCAGCCAGAGCCTACAGGGGTGGGGTGAGCAGTTCTTC
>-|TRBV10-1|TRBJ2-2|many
CASQNRAGELFF
TGCGCCAGCCAGAACAGGGCCGGGGAGCTGTTTTTT
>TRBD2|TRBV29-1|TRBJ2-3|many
CSVEDRAGGSDTQYF
TGCAGCGTTGAAGATCGAGCGGGAGGATCAGATACGCAGTATTTT
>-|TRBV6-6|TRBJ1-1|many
CASKSSGNTEAFF
TGTGCCAGCAAATCTTCAGGGAACACTGAAGCTTTCTTT
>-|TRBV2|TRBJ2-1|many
CASSEEVAQFF
TGTGCCAGCAGTGAAGAGGTCGCGCAGTTCTTC
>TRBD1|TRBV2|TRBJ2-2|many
CASKGDRAGSGELFF
TGTGCCAGCAAAGGGGACAGGGCAGGATCCGGGGAGCTGTTTTTT
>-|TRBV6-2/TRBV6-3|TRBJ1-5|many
CASTPTGNQPQHF
TGTGCCAGCACCCCAACAGGGAATCAGCCCCAGCATTTT
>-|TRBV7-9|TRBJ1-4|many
CASSRFLGGEKLFF
TGTGCCAGCAGCCGTTTCCTCGGAGGAGAAAAACTGTTTTTT
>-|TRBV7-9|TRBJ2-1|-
CASSPDPGTYNEQFF
TGTGCCAGCAGCCCAGACCCGGGCACCTACAATGAGCAGTTCTTC
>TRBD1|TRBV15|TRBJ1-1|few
CATSKTGGTEAFF
TGTGCCACCAGCAAGACAGGGGGAACTGAAGCTTTCTTT